Detailed here is one T cell receptor beta chain. Its specificity is unknown. The data derive from a study of T-cell reconstitution after alpha-beta-depleted transplantation in children. Notes on the study in general: After transplant, high TCRbeta diversity at day 60 in some patients arose from surviving recipient T cells and thymic progenitors. Where alpha-beta T cells came from about two months after transplant was reportedly several hundred expanded graft clones. T-cell numbers and diversity one year post-transplant derived largely from freshly generated T cells.

CDR1 LNHDA and CDR2 SQIVND come from the germline V gene (reference sequence). J lost 3 bases, V lost 6 bases, and 2 bases had no gene match. The CDR3 spans 14 residues. Unique molecular identifiers were used in preparing the TCRbeta library. TCRdb recomputed calls from the PCR reads with MiXCR, one row per CDR3 protein. Found here are tens of thousands of distinct CDR3 sequences, approximately 8.7% of them singletons; the top ten hold approximately 30%. V and J are TRBV19 and TRBJ2-1, with 10 bases identical to TRBD1. The sample consisted of PBMCs, mostly from graft donor cells, taken 60 days after TCRalphabeta/CD19-depleted stem cell transplant. This sequence originates from a male patient between 2 and 9 years old who had a stem cell transplant for chronic granulomatous disease, so the T cells may come from the graft donor. CDR3 in DNA: TGTGCCAGTAGGGGACAGGGGTTCTACAATGAGCAGTTCTTC. Protein product: CASRGQGFYNEQFF. The complete variable domain, with remaining parts taken from reference TRBV19 and TRBJ2-1, reads DGGITQSPKYLFRKEGQNVTLSCEQNLNHDAMYWYRQDPGQGLRLIYYSQIVNDFQKGDIAEGYSVSREKKESFPLTVTSAQKNPTAFYLCASRGQGFYNEQFFGPGTRLTVL.